This T cell receptor beta chain was found in a study of blood T cell repertoires in COVID-19. As for the study in general: PBMCs, B-cell-depleted T cells, or T cells were the source of the cDNA or gDNA that made up the material.

Per the original data handling: Estimates of nucleated cell counts were drawn from the amplification of reference gene primers. Repertoires were generated with immunoSEQ multiplex PCR, while TCRdb's copy carries only in-frame clones and drops some. V and J calls and clone size are as listed in that table; D and trimming were resolved from the DNA. The sample shows roughly 260,000 clones, approximately 80% of them seen only once. V dropped 0 bases and J dropped 3; count of bases not matched to a gene: 3. CDR3 length: 16 amino acids. Germline V gives CDR1 SGHDT, CDR2 YYEEEE. Material for sequencing was peripheral blood. This receptor was obtained from a woman older than 75 with active or convalescent COVID-19. The gene calls are TRBV5-6 and TRBJ2-3; the match to TRBD2 covers 11 bases. The CDR3 spells CASSLVASGGTDTQYF. For the CDR3, the DNA is TGTGCCAGCAGCTTGGTGGCTAGCGGGGGGACAGATACGCAGTATTTT.